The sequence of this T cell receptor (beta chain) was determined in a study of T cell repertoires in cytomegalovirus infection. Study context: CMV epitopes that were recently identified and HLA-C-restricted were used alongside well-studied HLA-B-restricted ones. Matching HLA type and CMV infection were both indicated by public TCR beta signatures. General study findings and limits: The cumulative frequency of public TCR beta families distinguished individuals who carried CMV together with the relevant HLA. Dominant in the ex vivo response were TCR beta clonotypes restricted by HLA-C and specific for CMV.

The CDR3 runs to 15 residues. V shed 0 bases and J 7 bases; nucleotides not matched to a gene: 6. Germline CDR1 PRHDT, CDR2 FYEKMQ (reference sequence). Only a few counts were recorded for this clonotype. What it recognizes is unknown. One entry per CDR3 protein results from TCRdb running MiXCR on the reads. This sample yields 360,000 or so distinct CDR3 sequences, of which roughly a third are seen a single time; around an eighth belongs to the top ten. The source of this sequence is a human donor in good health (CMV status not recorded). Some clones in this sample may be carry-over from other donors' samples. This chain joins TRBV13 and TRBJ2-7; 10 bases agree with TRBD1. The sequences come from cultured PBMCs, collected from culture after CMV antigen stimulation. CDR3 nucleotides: TGTGCCAGCAGCTTAGGAGACAGGGGGCGAGGGGAGCAGTACGTC. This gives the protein CASSLGDRGRGEQYV.